Following are 20 T cell receptor beta chains from one sample sequenced in a study of T cells in localized non-small cell lung cancer. Libraries were prepared by immunoSEQ multiplex PCR; TCRdb keeps only in-frame clonotypes and omits some of them. This repertoire shows 25,000 to 30,000 clones, about 90% found once; its top ten account for less than 3.5%. The sample in question was peripheral blood, obtained before any cancer treatment. These receptors were collected from a woman between 18 and 50 years old with stage I lung adenocarcinoma.

This chain uses TRBV4-3 with TRBJ2-1, with unresolved D. Germline lookup yields CDR1 LGHNA and CDR2 YSLEER. V shed 0 bases and J shed 15 bases, with 15 bases lying between them. The CDR3 runs to 13 residues. CDR3 nucleotides: TGCGCCAGCAGCCAAGACGATAACCCAAAGCCGTTCTTC. Protein sequence: CASSQDDNPKPFF.

V usage is TRBV4-2 and J usage is TRBJ2-7; 8 positions match TRBD2. CDR1 LGHNA and CDR2 YNFKEQ come from the germline V gene. The CDR3 is made up of 15 amino acids. V was clipped by 4 bases and J by 7 bases; unmatched bases: 12. CDR3 residues: CASSPSPAGAREQYF. CDR3 nucleotides: TGTGCCAGCAGCCCTTCCCCAGCGGGAGCCAGAGAGCAGTACTTC.

The genes are TRBV28 and TRBJ1-2, with D unresolved. V lost 6 bases to trimming and J lost 8 bases, with 16 bases between them. CDR3 length: 13 residues. CDR1 is MDHEN, CDR2 SYDVKM, per germline. For the CDR3, the DNA is TGTGCCAGCAGCCAGGCCTACCCGGAGGGCTACACCTTC. Protein: CASSQAYPEGYTF.

The sample holds one count of this clone. This chain uses TRBV18 with TRBJ2-5; D is ambiguous. The germline V gene encodes CDR1 KGHSH and CDR2 LQKENI. V dropped 2 bases and J dropped 4 bases, with 8 bases sitting between them. The length of the CDR3 is 13 residues. For the CDR3, the DNA is TGTGCCAGCTCACCAGGGGTCGCAGAGACCCAGTACTTC. Protein sequence: CASSPGVAETQYF.

This clone was seen only once. This chain uses TRBV5-4 with TRBJ2-3, with D possibly called TRBD1 or TRBD2 (5 bases each). This CDR3 contains 20 residues. The V gene's germline CDR1 is SGHNT and CDR2 YYREEE (reference sequence). V dropped 0 bases and J dropped 0 bases, with 23 bases sitting between them. The CDR3 spells CASSLAGVSMGPTSTDTQYF. CDR3 in DNA: TGTGCCAGCAGCTTGGCTGGAGTCTCAATGGGACCTACAAGCACAGATACGCAGTATTTT.

The rearrangement uses TRBV18 and TRBJ2-7, with a tentative D call TRBD2 (5 bases). CDR1 and CDR2 (germline): KGHSH, LQKENI. The CDR3 contains 16 residues. V was pared by 4 bases and J by 0 bases, with 16 bases between. The CDR3 sequence: CASSLIGSATSYEQYF. The CDR3 DNA follows: TGTGCCAGCTCACTAATTGGTAGCGCGACCTCCTACGAGCAGTACTTC.

This clone was picked up one time. The chain combines TRBV7-2 with TRBJ1-5; tentatively, D is TRBD1 (6 bases). The CDR3 has 13 residues. CDR1 and CDR2 from the germline V gene are SGHTA and FQGNSA. Trimming removed 1 base from V and 10 bases from J, with 11 bases in between. For the CDR3, the DNA is TGTGCCAGCAGCTTAGAGACAGGACGTCCCCAGCATTTT. Translating gives CASSLETGRPQHF.

This chain joins TRBV2 and TRBJ2-3; 9 bases agree with TRBD2. Per the germline V gene, CDR1 is SNHLY and CDR2 is FYNNEI. The CDR3 consists of 15 residues. V dropped 6 bases and J dropped 5; count of bases not matched to a gene: 9. The CDR3 region is CASRRAGGLKDTQYF. Here the CDR3 DNA reads TGTGCCAGCAGGAGGGCGGGAGGGCTCAAAGATACGCAGTATTTT.

For the CDR3, the DNA is TGTGCCAGCTCCGGGACTAGCGGATACAATGAGCAGTTCTTC. Translation gives CASSGTSGYNEQFF. The V gene is TRBV18, the J gene TRBJ2-1; 11 bases align to TRBD2. Germline values: CDR1 KGHSH, CDR2 LQKENI. The CDR3 is 14 amino acids. J was trimmed by 4 bases and V by 6 bases; bases with no gene match: 2.

This chain connects TRBV15 to TRBJ2-5; TRBD1 agrees at 7 bases. This CDR3 has 14 residues. Unmatched junction bases numbered 6, after V lost 3 bases and J lost 5 bases. The V gene's germline CDR1 is LNHNV and CDR2 YYDKDF (reference sequence). This chain's CDR3 is CATSRRQGWETQYF. CDR3 sequence (DNA): TGTGCCACCAGCAGGCGACAGGGTTGGGAGACCCAGTACTTC.

J is TRBJ2-1 and V is TRBV11-3; TRBD2 matches at 8 bases. Germline V gene lookup returns CDR1 SGHNT and CDR2 YENEEA. V trimming: 4 bases; J trimming: 12 bases; junction bases outside the gene matches: 11. There are 14 residues in the CDR3. The chain's CDR3 is CASSSGTSVSWQFF. CDR3 bases: TGTGCCAGCAGCTCCGGGACTAGTGTTTCGTGGCAGTTCTTC.

The rearrangement joins TRBV13 to TRBJ2-1; TRBD2 agrees at 8 bases. The CDR3 totals 13 residues. Germline trimming cut 0 bases from V and 9 bases from J; bases unmatched to any gene: 1. Germline loops: CDR1 PRHDT, CDR2 FYEKMQ (reference sequence). The CDR3 here is CASSLGLAGEQFF. The CDR3 DNA reads TGTGCCAGCAGCTTAGGGCTAGCGGGTGAGCAGTTCTTC.

The chain uses TRBV28 and TRBJ2-7; 9 bases agree with TRBD1. With 5 bases clipped from V and 6 bases from J, the junction kept 14 bases outside the gene matches. This CDR3 is built from 16 residues. CDR1 and CDR2 from the germline V gene are MDHEN and SYDVKM. The CDR3 loop is CASSTRLYRGPREQYF. The CDR3 coding sequence is TGTGCCAGCAGTACCCGGCTCTACAGGGGGCCCCGCGAGCAGTACTTC.

The rearrangement joins TRBV19 to TRBJ1-4; D call uncertain. The CDR3 length is 13 residues. Germline CDR1 is LNHDA and CDR2 is SQIVND (reference sequence). The V and J ends lost 4 bases and 5 bases respectively, with 8 bases between them. CDR3 DNA sequence: TGTGCCAGTAGTAAGCCGGGGAATGAAAAACTGTTTTTT. This codes for CASSKPGNEKLFF.

The chain joins TRBV30 to TRBJ1-1, with TRBD1 as a possible D gene (5 bases). V lost 5 bases, J lost 3 bases, and 10 bases lay in between. Per germline, CDR1 GTSNPN and CDR2 SVGIG (reference sequence). The CDR3 is 12 amino acids. CDR3 protein: CAWAGGYTEAFF. The CDR3 nucleotides are TGTGCCTGGGCCGGGGGGTACACTGAAGCTTTCTTT. Full variable domain (missing parts from reference TRBV30 and TRBJ1-1): SQTIHQWPATLVQPVGSPLSLECTVEGTSNPNLYWYRQAAGRGLQLLFYSVGIGQISSEVPQNLSASRPQDRQFILSSKKLLLSDSGFYLCAWAGGYTEAFFGQGTRLTVV.

The V call is TRBV7-9, the J call TRBJ1-3; a possible D gene is TRBD1 (5 bases). Trimming shortened V by 5 bases and J by 0 bases, and 17 bases separated the two germline ends. Germline V gene sequence: CDR1 SEHNR, CDR2 FQNEAQ (reference sequence). This CDR3 region has 17 residues. The CDR3 region has the DNA TGTGCCAGCAGCCCTGGGGCAGCCACACTCTCTGGAAACACCATATATTTT. Protein sequence: CASSPGAATLSGNTIYF.

The chain combines TRBV6-5 with TRBJ1-1; TRBD1 agrees at 8 bases. V was pared by 4 bases and J by 1 base, with 8 bases of the junction left unmatched. CDR3 length: 16 amino acids. CDR1 MNHEY and CDR2 SVGAGI come from the germline V gene. The CDR3 bases are TGTGCCAGCAGTTCCGGGGCCAGGGGGCAGAACACTGAAGCTTTCTTT. Translation: CASSSGARGQNTEAFF.

The V gene is TRBV7-8, the J gene TRBJ2-7, with a weak D call TRBD1 (6 bases). Per germline, CDR1 SGHVS and CDR2 FQNEAQ. Trimming took off 6 bases at V and 4 bases at J, with 16 bases between the two ends. The CDR3 loop spans 14 amino acids. CDR3 sequence: CASSVRDTTYEQYF. In DNA, the CDR3 is TGTGCCAGCAGTGTCCGGGACACAACTTACGAGCAGTACTTC.

This chain connects TRBV6-4 to TRBJ2-3; TRBD1 aligns across 8 bases. This CDR3 comprises 17 residues. The trim removed 2 bases at V and 2 bases at J, leaving 9 bases unmatched. Germline V lookup: CDR1 MRHNA, CDR2 SNTAGT. CDR3 region: CASSDPPRTGITDTQYF. CDR3 in DNA: TGTGCCAGCAGTGACCCGCCTAGGACAGGGATCACAGATACGCAGTATTTT.

V is TRBV5-4 and J is TRBJ1-1; D gene unclear. Deletions cut 4 bases from V and 0 bases from J, with 10 bases between. The CDR3 has 14 residues. From germline, CDR1 is SGHNT and CDR2 YYREEE (reference sequence). The CDR3 sequence is CASSHSVVNTEAFF. Here the CDR3 DNA reads TGTGCCAGCAGCCATTCGGTGGTGAACACTGAAGCTTTCTTT.